This T cell receptor beta chain was observed in a study of blood T cell repertoires in COVID-19. Sequenced by immunoSEQ multiplex PCR; TCRdb stores in-frame clones only, minus some. The top ten hold about 5.2% of the sample, which has under 100,000 clones, less than 95% seen once. CDR1 and CDR2 (germline): LNHDA, SQIVND (reference sequence). V shed 6 bases, J shed 10 bases, and the junction held 14 bases outside the gene matches. This CDR3 is 14 amino acids long. The rearrangement joins TRBV19 to TRBJ1-2; 7 bases fit TRBD1. This sequence was found in a man in his fifties with acute or convalescent COVID-19. The sample taken for sequencing was peripheral blood. The CDR3 region is CASRGPRTGSDYTF. The CDR3 DNA reads TGTGCCAGTAGGGGCCCACGGACAGGCTCGGACTACACCTTC.